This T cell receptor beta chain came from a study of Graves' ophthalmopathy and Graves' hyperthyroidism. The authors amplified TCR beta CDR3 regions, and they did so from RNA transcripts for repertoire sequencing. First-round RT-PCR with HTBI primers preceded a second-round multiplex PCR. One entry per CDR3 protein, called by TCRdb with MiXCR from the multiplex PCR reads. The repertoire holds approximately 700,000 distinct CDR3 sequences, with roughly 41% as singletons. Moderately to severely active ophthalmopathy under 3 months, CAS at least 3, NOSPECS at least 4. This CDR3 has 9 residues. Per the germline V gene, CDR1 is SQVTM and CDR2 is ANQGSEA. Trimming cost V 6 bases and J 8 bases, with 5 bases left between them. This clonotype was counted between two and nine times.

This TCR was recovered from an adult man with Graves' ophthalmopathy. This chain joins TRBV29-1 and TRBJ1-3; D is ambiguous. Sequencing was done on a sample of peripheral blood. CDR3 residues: CSVGHTIYF. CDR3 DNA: TGCAGCGTCGGACACACCATATATTTT.